The rows below give T cell receptor beta chains drawn from one sample of a study of blood T cells in healthy people across ages. TCRdb reanalysed the 5' RACE reads using MiXCR and keeps one entry per CDR3 protein. The sample records 700,000 or so distinct CDR3 sequences, roughly 41% being singletons. Source material: blood. These receptors were obtained from an elderly man in good health. Both conserved end residues are part of each CDR3. Each record gives: J gene, V gene, clone size, CDR3 protein. The size of a clone is reported for some rows only, either as once, few or many, or as a class for expanded clones.

J gene: TRBJ2-5; V gene: TRBV12-3/TRBV12-4; clone size: -; CDR3 protein: CAGGEYQETQYF
J gene: TRBJ2-5; V gene: TRBV19; clone size: -; CDR3 protein: CASKFQGGGKETQYF
J gene: TRBJ2-1; V gene: TRBV20-1; clone size: few; CDR3 protein: CSARDIRGQGSYNEQFF
J gene: TRBJ2-1; V gene: TRBV7-2; clone size: -; CDR3 protein: CASSLELAGGPHEQFF
J gene: TRBJ2-5; V gene: TRBV7-9; clone size: once; CDR3 protein: CASSLTGAGYNEQYF
J gene: TRBJ2-1; V gene: TRBV7-3; clone size: many; CDR3 protein: CASSLRRTGGINEQFF
J gene: TRBJ1-2; V gene: TRBV28; clone size: many; CDR3 protein: CASYTLDRGRGYTF
J gene: TRBJ2-2; V gene: TRBV7-6; clone size: -; CDR3 protein: CASSPRGNTGELFF
J gene: TRBJ2-1; V gene: TRBV4-3; clone size: -; CDR3 protein: CASSQRRPVLAGINEQFF
J gene: TRBJ2-3; V gene: TRBV20-1; clone size: -; CDR3 protein: CSARRMGGDTDTQYF
J gene: TRBJ1-1; V gene: TRBV27; clone size: -; CDR3 protein: CASRLGQQNTEAFF
J gene: TRBJ2-1; V gene: TRBV4-2; clone size: -; CDR3 protein: CAGSQERAAGYNEQFF
J gene: TRBJ1-1; V gene: TRBV6-2/TRBV6-3; clone size: -; CDR3 protein: CASSYSIGSTEAFF
J gene: TRBJ2-5; V gene: TRBV6-1; clone size: few; CDR3 protein: CASRQATQETQYF
J gene: TRBJ2-3; V gene: TRBV29-1; clone size: -; CDR3 protein: CGAARAGTDTQYF
J gene: TRBJ2-5; V gene: TRBV7-2; clone size: -; CDR3 protein: CASSPRVAGVRETQYF